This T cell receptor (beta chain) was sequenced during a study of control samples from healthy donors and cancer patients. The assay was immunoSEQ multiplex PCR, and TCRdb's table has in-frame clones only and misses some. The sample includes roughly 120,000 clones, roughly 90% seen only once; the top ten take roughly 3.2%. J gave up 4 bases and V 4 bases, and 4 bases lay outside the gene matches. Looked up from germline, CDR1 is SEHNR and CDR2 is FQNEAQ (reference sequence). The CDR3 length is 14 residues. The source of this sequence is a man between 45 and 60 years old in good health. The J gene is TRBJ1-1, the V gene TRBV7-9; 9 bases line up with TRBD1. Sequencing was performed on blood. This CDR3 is CASSWTGEFTEAFF. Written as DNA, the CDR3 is TGTGCCAGCAGCTGGACAGGGGAGTTCACTGAAGCTTTCTTT.